The present entry profiles one T cell receptor (beta chain) with its context. V shed 1 base and J shed 0 bases, with 11 bases lying between them. The CDR3 has 16 residues. Germline V lookup: CDR1 SGHVS, CDR2 FNYEAQ. These data are taken from a study of control samples from healthy donors and cancer patients. Repertoires were generated with immunoSEQ multiplex PCR, while TCRdb's copy carries only in-frame clones and drops some. The data hold some 140,000 clones, with less than 90% observed a single time. The clonotype was recovered from a woman in her 30s in good health. Sequencing used blood. This chain connects TRBV7-6 to TRBJ2-3; D is undetermined. CDR3 sequence (DNA): TGTGCCAGCAGCTTAGGAGACACCCCTAGCACAGATACGCAGTATTTT. Its protein product is CASSLGDTPSTDTQYF.